This T cell receptor beta chain was recorded in a study of blood T cell repertoires in COVID-19. In the study overall: From T cells, B-cell-depleted T cells, or PBMCs came the material, which was cDNA or gDNA.

V lost 3 bases and J 5 bases, leaving 10 bases between the germline ends. The CDR3 runs 13 residues. CDR1 and CDR2 from the germline V gene are MNHNY and SVGAGI (reference sequence). This study enrolled people aged about 18 to 90 from around 26 US geographic areas. Cohort assignment relied on participant-reported clinical history. Per the original methods: Counts of nucleated cells, estimated from reference gene primer amplification, were obtained. The protocol was immunoSEQ multiplex PCR, while the TCRdb copy is restricted to in-frame clones and leaves out a portion. V, J and clone size were drawn from that table, and D and trimming were deduced from the DNA. The table has approximately 220,000 clones, roughly 84% seen once; the top ten hold roughly 6.2%.

The chain carries TRBV6-6 and TRBJ2-5; the D gene is possibly TRBD1 (6 bases). Sequenced material: PBMCs or T cells enriched from blood (not recorded which). This sequence originates from a woman aged 40 to 50 who had recovered from COVID-19. The CDR3 DNA is TGTGCCAGCAGTTATCAGCAGGGGGAGACCCAGTACTTC. Amino acids: CASSYQQGETQYF.